What follows are 19 T cell receptor beta chains derived from one specimen sequenced in a study of shared T cell receptors in the human thymus. Generated by immunoSEQ multiplex PCR, the TCRdb table keeps only in-frame clones and is missing some. Altogether about 380,000 clones are present, around 93% being singletons, with the ten largest covering approximately 0.02%. The sequenced sample was thymocytes. The source is a human donor.

This clone was observed a single time. V and J are TRBV6-1 and TRBJ1-5; 9 positions agree with TRBD1. V shed 0 bases and J 4 bases; nucleotides not matched to a gene: 13. CDR1 MNHNS and CDR2 SASEGT come from the germline V gene. This CDR3 comprises 19 residues. CDR3 loop: CASSEAEPRLTGGNQPQHF. CDR3 sequence (DNA): TGTGCCAGCAGTGAAGCGGAGCCCCGACTGACAGGGGGGAATCAGCCCCAGCATTTT.

The chain has TRBV5-1 and TRBJ1-5; possibly TRBD1 for D (5 bases). Trimming pared 0 bases from V and 4 bases from J, leaving 20 bases between. From germline, CDR1 is SGHRS and CDR2 YFSETQ. The CDR3 extends over 18 amino acids. Here the CDR3 reads CASSLGHPTERINQPQHF. The CDR3 DNA is TGCGCCAGCAGCTTGGGACACCCGACAGAGAGGATTAATCAGCCCCAGCATTTT.

The chain recombines TRBV15 with TRBJ2-7, with D uncertain. The CDR3 spans 16 residues. CDR1 and CDR2 from the germline V gene are LNHNV and YYDKDF (reference sequence). Trimming pared 4 bases from V and 3 bases from J, leaving 19 bases between. CDR3 in amino acids: CATSNAPGPPSYEQYF. CDR3 nucleotide sequence: TGTGCCACCAGCAACGCCCCGGGCCCCCCGAGCTACGAGCAGTACTTC.

This clone was counted only a few times. This chain uses TRBV14 with TRBJ1-1, with unresolved D. This CDR3 comprises 11 residues. The V end was cut by 3 bases, the J end by 5 bases, with 4 bases between. The germline CDR1 and CDR2 sequences are SGHDN and FVKESK. The CDR3 DNA reads TGTGCCAGCAGCCACGGGACTGAAGCTTTCTTT. This gives the protein CASSHGTEAFF. The variable domain in full, completed from reference TRBV14 and TRBJ1-1, reads EAGVTQFPSHSVIEKGQTVTLRCDPISGHDNLYWYRRVMGKEIKFLLHFVKESKQDESGMPNNRFLAERTGGTYSTLKVQPAELEDSGVYFCASSHGTEAFFGQGTRLTVV.

The chain carries TRBV28 and TRBJ2-3; D gene unclear. Trimming stripped 4 bases from V and 0 bases from J, with 17 bases between. Germline loops: CDR1 MDHEN, CDR2 SYDVKM. The CDR3 is 17 residues long. The CDR3 spells CASSSLPLERSTDTQYF. CDR3 nucleotide sequence: TGTGCCAGCAGTTCCCTTCCCCTGGAACGTAGCACAGATACGCAGTATTTT. Based on the CDR3 plus reference TRBV28 and TRBJ2-3, the full variable domain is DVKVTQSSRYLVKRTGEKVFLECVQDMDHENMFWYRQDPGLGLRLIYFSYDVKMKEKGDIPEGYSVSREKKERFSLILESASTNQTSMYLCASSSLPLERSTDTQYFGPGTRLTVL.

The table lists this clone with a few counts. The chain joins TRBV30 to TRBJ1-1, with D possibly TRBD1 on 5 matching bases. The germline V gene encodes CDR1 GTSNPN and CDR2 SVGIG (reference sequence). The CDR3 is 15 residues long. Trimming pared 0 bases from V and 0 bases from J, leaving 11 bases between. The CDR3, as DNA: TGTGCCTGGAGTGTACCCGGCAGGGTGAACACTGAAGCTTTCTTT. Its translation: CAWSVPGRVNTEAFF.

The V call is TRBV7-6, the J call TRBJ2-7; 10 bases are a match to TRBD2. Germline-derived CDR1 and CDR2 are SGHVS and FNYEAQ. The CDR3 spans 16 residues. Trimming removed 0 bases from V and 6 bases from J; junction bases left unmatched: 8. CDR3 coding DNA: TGTGCCAGCAGCTTAGCGGTACTAGCGGGGATTAGCGAGCAGTACTTC. Translation: CASSLAVLAGISEQYF.

The J gene is TRBJ2-2, the V gene TRBV7-6; 9 bases align to TRBD1. V lost 3 bases and J lost 5; bases outside the gene matches: 4. This CDR3 has 15 amino acids. The V gene's germline CDR1 is SGHVS and CDR2 FNYEAQ. CDR3 protein: CASSFKQGATGELFF. CDR3 nucleotide sequence: TGTGCCAGCAGCTTTAAACAGGGGGCAACCGGGGAGCTGTTTTTT.

The CDR3 sequence is CATSRPPPPGTGVSYEQYF. CDR3 bases: TGTGCCACCAGCAGACCACCCCCGCCCGGGACAGGGGTGTCCTACGAGCAGTACTTC. V usage is TRBV15 and J usage is TRBJ2-7; TRBD1 matches at 10 bases. The ends lost 2 bases at V and 1 base at J; junction bases unmatched: 14. Germline V gene lookup returns CDR1 LNHNV and CDR2 YYDKDF (reference sequence). The CDR3 spans 19 residues.

The chain combines TRBV11-1 with TRBJ2-7; the match to TRBD1 covers 8 bases. CDR1 is SGHAT and CDR2 is FQDESV in the germline V gene (reference sequence). J lost 3 bases, V lost 4 bases, and 2 bases had no gene match. This CDR3 has 13 residues. The CDR3 nucleotides read TGTGCCAGCAGCTGGGGACAGGACTACGAGCAGTACTTC. It specifies CASSWGQDYEQYF.

The CDR3 protein is CASSFARGEADQPQHF. The CDR3 DNA is TGTGCCAGCAGTTTCGCGCGCGGGGAAGCCGATCAGCCCCAGCATTTT. This sequence joins TRBV28 and TRBJ1-5; D is ambiguous. The length of the CDR3 is 16 residues. Germline CDR1 and CDR2: MDHEN and SYDVKM. Trimming shortened V by 3 bases and J by 5 bases, and 17 bases separated the two germline ends.

The chain employs TRBV19 and TRBJ2-3, with 7 bases lining up with TRBD2. Trimming removed 6 bases from V and 3 bases from J; junction bases left unmatched: 9. This CDR3 has 15 residues. Germline CDR1 LNHDA, CDR2 SQIVND (reference sequence). The DNA for the CDR3 is TGTGCCAGTAGCCCCATCGGGGGGAGGACAGATACGCAGTATTTT. It translates to CASSPIGGRTDTQYF.

The DNA of the CDR3 is TGTGCCAGCATTATGGCTGTACGACAGACCTACGAGCAGTACTTC. Encoded protein: CASIMAVRQTYEQYF. The chain links TRBV6-1 to TRBJ2-7, with D possibly TRBD1 on 5 matching bases. The CDR3 is made up of 15 amino acids. Looked up from germline, CDR1 is MNHNS and CDR2 is SASEGT. Trimming left V 7 bases short and J 2 bases short, with 18 bases between.

The chain employs TRBV10-1 and TRBJ2-7; D is unresolved. Germline assignment: CDR1 WNHNN and CDR2 SYGVQD (reference sequence). CDR3 length equals 15 residues. The V and J ends lost 8 bases and 0 bases respectively, with 17 bases between them. This chain's CDR3 is CASAPTRESSYEQYF. The CDR3 region has the DNA TGCGCCAGCGCACCAACGCGCGAAAGCTCCTACGAGCAGTACTTC.

In nucleotides, the CDR3 is TGTGCCAGCAGCCAAGCTAGGGGCGGAAACTATGGCTACACCTTC. It yields the protein CASSQARGGNYGYTF. This chain connects TRBV14 to TRBJ1-2; maybe TRBD1 (5 bases). The V end lost 1 base, the J end lost 2 bases, and 11 bases lay between the germline ends. CDR1 and CDR2 from the germline V gene are SGHDN and FVKESK. This CDR3 has 15 amino acids.

The chain has TRBV5-6 and TRBJ2-5, with D unclear. The CDR3 is 16 amino acids. CDR1 and CDR2 (germline): SGHDT, YYEEEE. Between the trimmed V and J ends, which lost 1 base and 0 bases, there was a span of 13 bases. This chain's CDR3 is CASSLPQLPYQETQYF. In DNA, the CDR3 is TGTGCCAGCAGCTTGCCTCAGCTTCCTTACCAAGAGACCCAGTACTTC. The variable domain in full, with the rest retrieved from reference TRBV5-6 and TRBJ2-5, is DAGVTQSPTHLIKTRGQQVTLRCSPKSGHDTVSWYQQALGQGPQFIFQYYEEEERQRGNFPDRFSGHQFPNYSSELNVNALLLGDSALYLCASSLPQLPYQETQYFGPGTRLLVL.

This clone has only one observation. This rearrangement joins TRBV2 to TRBJ2-2; weak D call: TRBD2 (5 bases). V was pared by 7 bases and J by 1 base, with 10 bases between. The CDR3 consists of 14 residues. Looked up from germline, CDR1 is SNHLY and CDR2 is FYNNEI. The CDR3 reads CASISRGNTGELFF. In DNA, the CDR3 is TGTGCCAGCATTAGCCGGGGGAACACCGGGGAGCTGTTTTTT.

The gene calls are TRBV7-3 and TRBJ1-1; D remains ambiguous. From germline, CDR1 is SGHTA and CDR2 FQGTGA. The V end was cut by 3 bases, the J end by 3 bases, with 11 bases between. CDR3 length: 14 residues. Written as DNA, the CDR3 is TGTGCCAGCAGCTTGGGCAGTGAGGACACTGAAGCTTTCTTT. It yields the protein CASSLGSEDTEAFF.

The chain recombines TRBV6-1 with TRBJ2-3; D is unresolved. This CDR3 region has 12 residues. Germline CDR1 reads MNHNS; CDR2 reads SASEGT. V was shortened by 6 bases and J by 3 bases, with 7 bases between the two germline ends. In DNA, the CDR3 is TGTGCCAGCAGACAAGGGACAGATACGCAGTATTTT. This encodes CASRQGTDTQYF.